This TCR beta chain derives from a study of a mutant IDH1 vaccine in newly diagnosed glioma. Overall study: Earlier treatment was radiotherapy, temozolomide, or both, with most getting both. General study points: Pseudoprogression seemed unrelated to changes in top peripheral T cell clonotypes.

The time point: baseline, week 1 (first vaccination visit). Treatment meaning: pre-vaccination baseline after standard-of-care therapy. Profiling relied on immunoSEQ multiplex PCR, and the TCRdb table lists in-frame clones only, not all of them. The sample includes some 95,000 clones, around three quarters of them seen just once. Trimming left V 5 bases short and J 5 bases short, with 13 bases between. CDR1 and CDR2 from the germline V gene are SGHTA and FQGNSA. The CDR3 is 14 amino acids. Concerning this clone: Its specificity is not known.

Sequencing used PBMCs, obtained from a glioma patient treated with radiotherapy, temozolomide or both. This chain uses TRBV7-2 with TRBJ2-1; D is undetermined. This clonotype originated in a man aged 40-55 years with glioma. The CDR3 loop is CASSPGHANNEQFF. The CDR3 nucleotides are TGTGCCAGCAGCCCCGGTCATGCAAACAATGAGCAGTTCTTC.